The clone carrying this TCR beta chain was detected only a few times. TCRdb ran MiXCR on the RACE reads and lists one entry per CDR3 protein. The sample lists around 120,000 distinct CDR3 sequences; around 13% were seen once. The sample originates from a study of human T cells and chemical hapten exposure. Described time point: patch test 1, 2 weeks after DPC sensitization. The sample's treatment: therapeutic diphenylcyclopropenone sensitization with weekly scalp DPC. Germline lookup yields CDR1 MNHEY and CDR2 SMNVEV (reference sequence). V was clipped by 5 bases and J by 0 bases; unmatched bases: 4. CDR3 size: 16 residues.

The receptor was isolated from a man aged 18 to 35 with alopecia areata. Some clones in this sample may be carry-over from other donors' samples. The rearrangement links TRBV27 to TRBJ2-6; TRBD1 agrees at 7 bases. The starting material was whole blood, obtained in connection with sensitization to the hapten diphenylcyclopropenone (DPC). The CDR3 nucleotides are TGTGCCAGCAGTAGACAGGGAAACTCTGGGGCCAACGTCCTGACTTTC. Protein sequence: CASSRQGNSGANVLTF.